This T cell receptor (beta chain) comes out of a study of OX40 agonist ivuxolimab in advanced cancers. With V trimmed by 1 base and J by 0 bases, 8 bases remained unmatched. This CDR3 is built from 19 residues. The germline V gene encodes CDR1 SGHVS and CDR2 FQNEAQ. Assay used: immunoSEQ multiplex PCR; TCRdb lists only in-frame clones, some missing. The top ten clones hold over 0.15% of a sample with tens of thousands of clones, approximately 89% of them seen once. This sequence originates from an adult with an advanced solid tumor such as melanoma, head and neck, liver or kidney cancer. The source material was CD4+ or CD8+ T cells sorted from blood, sampled in a trial of the OX40 agonist ivuxolimab. The V and J genes are TRBV7-8 and TRBJ2-7, with 14 bases matching TRBD2. The CDR3 sequence: CASSLVRTSGRQNSYEQYF. In DNA, the CDR3 is TGTGCCAGCAGCTTAGTTAGGACTAGCGGGAGGCAGAACTCCTACGAGCAGTACTTC.